The TCR beta chain under discussion was sequenced for a study of graft-versus-host responses after intestinal transplantation. As for this clone: What it binds is not known.

From the graft tissue, intraepithelial and lamina propria lymphocytes were released through processing. Profiling relied on immunoSEQ multiplex PCR, and the TCRdb table lists in-frame clones only, not all of them. Among around 7,800 clones listed, 68% were seen once. The CDR3 spans 17 residues. V was shortened by 10 bases and J by 4 bases, with 23 bases between the two germline ends. Germline V gene lookup returns CDR1 WNHNN and CDR2 SYGVQD (reference sequence). Notes on the study in general: Individuals who had graft-donor T cell macrochimerism had allografts that showed high graft-versus-host to host-versus-graft clonal ratios. Recipient-marrow GvH clones were detected, some having first appeared in ileum or blood. There was an association between peak levels of circulating GvH clones and early post-transplant HvG declines.

Sequenced here: ileum tissue, sampled 50 to 55 days after transplant. This TCR was sampled from a human patient who received an intestinal transplant, so some T cells may come from the graft donor. The chain combines TRBV10-1 with TRBJ1-6; no clear D gene. CDR3 in DNA: TGCGCCACCCAGCAGATAAGGGCCCGGGGTTATAATTCACCCCTCCACTTT. It translates to CATQQIRARGYNSPLHF.